This paragraph covers one TCR beta chain sequence. Its antigen is unknown. These data come from a study of blood T cells in healthy people across ages. General study findings and limits: PBMCs went unsorted, and a conclusive naive versus antigen-experienced comparison was therefore prevented. Naive T cell percentage showed a strong correlation with TCR beta diversity.

Primed by a sample-barcoded 5' primer and a J-beta primer mix, a second PCR proceeded for 7 to 11 cycles. TCRdb ran MiXCR on the 5' RACE reads and lists one entry per CDR3 protein. The sample has 1.6 million or so distinct CDR3 sequences; around 35% are singletons. The CDR3 length is 16 residues. Unmatched junction bases numbered 15, after V lost 0 bases and J lost 10 bases. Germline CDR1 DFQATT, CDR2 SNEGSKA (reference sequence). The chain employs TRBV20-1 and TRBJ2-1, with 7 bases identical to TRBD2. Input material: blood. This clonotype was obtained from a young woman in good health. The CDR3 region has the DNA TGCAGTGCTAGAGACGTAGCGGGTTACCCCGATTACGAGCAGTTCTTC. Translating it yields CSARDVAGYPDYEQFF.